These 19 T cell receptor beta chains originate from one sample sequenced in a study of cytomegalovirus exposure and HLA in healthy donors. With 60 Vbeta and 13 Jbeta primers, the PCR was carried out. Repertoires were generated with immunoSEQ multiplex PCR, while TCRdb's copy carries only in-frame clones and drops some. The sample contains some 190,000 clones, about 80% of which appear only once. Sequencing used PBMCs. All receptors derive from a middle-aged woman in good health and CMV-seronegative.

V is TRBV4-3 and J is TRBJ2-7, with 10 bases that match TRBD2. This CDR3 has 16 amino acids. J lost 6 bases, V lost 0 bases, and 8 bases had no gene match. The germline gives CDR1 LGHNA, CDR2 YSLEER. Here the CDR3 reads CASSQEPSGRHGEQYF. CDR3 sequence (DNA): TGCGCCAGCAGCCAAGAGCCTAGCGGGAGACACGGCGAGCAGTACTTC.

This sequence joins TRBV29-1 and TRBJ1-4; the D gene is possibly TRBD1 (5 bases). Germline V gene data show CDR1 as SQVTM and CDR2 as ANQGSEA. Deletions cut 7 bases from V and 7 bases from J, with 16 bases between. The CDR3 sequence is 13 residues long. The CDR3, as DNA: TGCAGCGCCACTCGGGGGGGTGTTGAAAAACTGTTTTTT. This gives the protein CSATRGGVEKLFF.

This clone was detected only a few times. The chain recombines TRBV10-3 with TRBJ1-1, with D perhaps TRBD1 (6 bases). CDR1 ENHRY and CDR2 SYGVKD come from the germline V gene. The CDR3 contains 12 residues. Trimming cost V 9 bases and J 1 base, with 9 bases left between them. The CDR3 nucleotides are TGTGCCATTGGACAGACGAACACTGAAGCTTTCTTT. It is translated as CAIGQTNTEAFF.

The rearrangement links TRBV19 to TRBJ2-3, with TRBD1 as a possible D gene (6 bases). The CDR3 runs to 16 residues. Germline loops: CDR1 LNHDA, CDR2 SQIVND (reference sequence). The V and J ends lost 0 bases and 4 bases respectively, with 14 bases between them. Written as DNA, the CDR3 is TGTGCCAGTAGTATAGAGCGCGACGAGGGGGCAGATACGCAGTATTTT. Translating gives CASSIERDEGADTQYF. Looking up the rest from reference TRBV19 and TRBJ2-3 gives the full variable domain: DGGITQSPKYLFRKEGQNVTLSCEQNLNHDAMYWYRQDPGQGLRLIYYSQIVNDFQKGDIAEGYSVSREKKESFPLTVTSAQKNPTAFYLCASSIERDEGADTQYFGPGTRLTVL.

V usage is TRBV9 and J usage is TRBJ2-2; D possibly corresponds to TRBD1 (6 bases). Deletions cut 4 bases from V and 2 bases from J, with 12 bases between. Germline V CDR1 and CDR2: SGDLS, YYNGEE. The CDR3 extends over 15 amino acids. The CDR3, as DNA: TGTGCCAGCAGCCCCAGGGGAACTAACACCGGGGAGCTGTTTTTT. As protein: CASSPRGTNTGELFF.

This sequence joins TRBV7-8 and TRBJ1-2; 9 bases align to TRBD1. CDR1 is SGHVS, CDR2 FQNEAQ, per germline. The ends lost 5 bases at V and 9 bases at J; junction bases unmatched: 10. This CDR3 is built from 14 residues. CDR3 coding DNA: TGTGCCAGCAGCCTCGGGACAGGGAGTTTCAGCTACACCTTC. It yields the protein CASSLGTGSFSYTF.

The chain recombines TRBV5-1 with TRBJ1-1, with TRBD1 as a possible D gene (6 bases). This CDR3 has 17 residues. The germline gives CDR1 SGHRS, CDR2 YFSETQ. Trimming removed 3 bases at V and 0 bases at J, with 18 bases between. The CDR3 sequence is CASSSGVDSLMNTEAFF. The CDR3 nucleotides are TGCGCCAGCAGCTCTGGGGTGGACAGCCTCATGAACACTGAAGCTTTCTTT.

The genes are TRBV21-1 and TRBJ2-7; the DNA was not compared with TRBD2, the D call given in the table. TRBV21-1 is annotated as a pseudogene. This CDR3 is 17 amino acids long. The chain's CDR3 is CASSPPSGSFGPYEQYF. CDR3 coding DNA: TGTGCCAGCAGCCCCCCTAGCGGGAGTTTCGGGCCCTACGAGCAGTACTTC.

This clone appeared a single time. V and J are TRBV7-2 and TRBJ1-2; TRBD1 might be the D (6 bases). CDR1 and CDR2 from the germline V gene are SGHTA and FQGNSA. V was pared by 6 bases and J by 4 bases, with 12 bases between. The CDR3 is made up of 13 amino acids. Here the CDR3 DNA reads TGTGCCAGCAGGCCAACAGGGTTCTATGGCTACACCTTC. Translation: CASRPTGFYGYTF.

The chain has TRBV25-1 and TRBJ2-1; 8 positions match TRBD1. V lost 6 bases to trimming and J lost 8 bases; unmatched junction nucleotides: 15. Germline V gene data show CDR1 as MGHDK and CDR2 as SYGVNS. CDR3 length: 16 amino acids. CDR3 DNA: TGTGCCAGCAGGCAGGACAGGGAAGCTGATGATTATGAGCAGTTCTTC. Translated: CASRQDREADDYEQFF.

The chain links TRBV2 to TRBJ1-5; D ambiguous. Deletions cut 4 bases from V and 3 bases from J, with 13 bases between. The CDR3 loop spans 15 amino acids. Germline CDR1 reads SNHLY; CDR2 reads FYNNEI. Here the CDR3 DNA reads TGTGCCAGCAGTGTGGGAGGGTATTACAATCAGCCCCAGCATTTT. It codes for CASSVGGYYNQPQHF.

The genes are TRBV11-2 and TRBJ1-2, with D perhaps TRBD1 (6 bases). This CDR3 is built from 14 residues. Trimming left V 1 base short and J 4 bases short, with 10 bases between. Germline lookup yields CDR1 SGHAT and CDR2 FQNNGV. The CDR3 coding sequence is TGTGCCAGCAGCTTAGGCGACAGGCCCTATGGCTACACCTTC. This translates into CASSLGDRPYGYTF.

This clone was found a few times. The rearrangement uses TRBV27 and TRBJ2-7; TRBD1 aligns across 9 bases. This CDR3 is 11 amino acids long. Looked up from germline, CDR1 is MNHEY and CDR2 is SMNVEV (reference sequence). V was pared by 10 bases and J by 6 bases, with 4 bases of the junction left unmatched. The CDR3, as DNA: TGTGCCACCTCGACAGGGGGCGAGCAGTACGTC. Translating gives CATSTGGEQYV.

The V and J genes are TRBV11-3 and TRBJ2-1, with 9 bases lining up with TRBD2. The CDR3 covers 15 residues. CDR1 SGHNT and CDR2 YENEEA come from the germline V gene. Unmatched junction bases numbered 7, after V lost 3 bases and J lost 7 bases. The CDR3 spells CASSLGAGGSNEQFF. The DNA for the CDR3 is TGTGCCAGCAGCTTGGGAGCGGGAGGTTCAAATGAGCAGTTCTTC.

The gene calls are TRBV6-5 and TRBJ2-6; 7 bases line up with TRBD2. With 7 bases clipped from V and 3 bases from J, the junction kept 6 bases outside the gene matches. Germline assignment: CDR1 MNHEY and CDR2 SVGAGI. CDR3 size: 15 residues. CDR3 sequence reads: CASKRLARGANVLTF. The DNA for the CDR3 is TGTGCCAGCAAAAGACTAGCTCGTGGGGCCAACGTCCTGACTTTC.

This clone was detected once. The V and J genes are TRBV15 and TRBJ1-2; D is undetermined. V shed 0 bases and J shed 8 bases, with 7 bases lying between them. CDR1 is LNHNV and CDR2 is YYDKDF in the germline V gene (reference sequence). The CDR3 contains 12 residues. The CDR3 nucleotides read TGTGCCACCAGCAGAGATCAAGCCGGCTACACCTTC. As protein: CATSRDQAGYTF.

This chain connects TRBV25-1 to TRBJ2-1; a possible D gene is TRBD1 (5 bases). CDR3 length: 15 residues. Germline CDR1 reads MGHDK; CDR2 reads SYGVNS. The V end was cut by 8 bases, the J end by 4 bases, with 18 bases between. The DNA for the CDR3 is TGTGCCAGCGGCGCTGAAGCTGGGGCTTACAATGAGCAGTTCTTC. Translated: CASGAEAGAYNEQFF.

The chain carries TRBV2 and TRBJ1-1; TRBD1 matches at 7 bases. Germline CDR1 reads SNHLY; CDR2 reads FYNNEI. V gave up 7 bases and J gave up 2 bases; unmatched junction bases: 4. This CDR3 comprises 13 residues. The CDR3 DNA is TGTGCCAGCACCGGGACAGACAACACTGAAGCTTTCTTT. Translation gives CASTGTDNTEAFF. Combining the CDR3 with reference TRBV2 and TRBJ1-1 gives the whole variable domain EPEVTQTPSHQVTQMGQEVILRCVPISNHLYFYWYRQILGQKVEFLVSFYNNEISEKSEIFDDQFSVERPDGSNFTLKIRSTKLEDSAMYFCASTGTDNTEAFFGQGTRLTVV.

This rearrangement joins TRBV9 to TRBJ2-3, with 7 bases aligning to TRBD1. This CDR3 region has 15 residues. With 3 bases clipped from V and 3 bases from J, the junction kept 7 bases outside the gene matches. CDR1 and CDR2 from the germline V gene are SGDLS and YYNGEE. As DNA, the CDR3 is TGTGCCAGCAGCGGACAGGGAGTCCCGACAGATACGCAGTATTTT. It codes for CASSGQGVPTDTQYF.